This TCR beta chain is drawn from a study of T cell repertoires in cytomegalovirus infection. Background on the study: It can be stated that public TCR beta signatures indicated CMV infection as well as a matching HLA type.

This clonotype was counted only a few times. Germline CDR1 SGHDN, CDR2 FVKESK. V gave up 5 bases and J gave up 9 bases, with 11 bases separating them. The CDR3 has 13 residues. TCRdb analysed the reads with MiXCR anew, one entry per CDR3 protein. The table records about 400,000 distinct CDR3 sequences, over 15% of them present only once. The sequence derives from a human donor in good health (CMV status not recorded). Some clones in this sample may be carry-over from other donors' samples. The sequenced sample consisted of PBMCs. V gene TRBV14 combines with J gene TRBJ1-6, with D uncertain. The CDR3 sequence is CASSNRVRSPLHF. The CDR3 region has the DNA TGTGCCAGCAGCAATCGGGTCCGTTCACCCCTCCACTTT.